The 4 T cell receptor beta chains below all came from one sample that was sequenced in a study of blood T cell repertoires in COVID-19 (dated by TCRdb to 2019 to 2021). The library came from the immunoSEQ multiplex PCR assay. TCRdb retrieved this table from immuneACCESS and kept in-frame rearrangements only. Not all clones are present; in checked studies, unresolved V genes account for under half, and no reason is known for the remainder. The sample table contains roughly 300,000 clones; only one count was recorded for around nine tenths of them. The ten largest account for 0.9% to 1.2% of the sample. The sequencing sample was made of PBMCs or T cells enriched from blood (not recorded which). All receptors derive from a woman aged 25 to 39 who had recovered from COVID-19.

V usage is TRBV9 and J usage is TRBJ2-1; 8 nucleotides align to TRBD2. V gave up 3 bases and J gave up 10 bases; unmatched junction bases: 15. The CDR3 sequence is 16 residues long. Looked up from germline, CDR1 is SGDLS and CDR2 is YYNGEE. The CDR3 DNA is TGTGCCAGCAGCGCCTCGAGGAGCGGGAGCCGACGGGAGCAGTTCTTC. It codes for CASSASRSGSRREQFF.

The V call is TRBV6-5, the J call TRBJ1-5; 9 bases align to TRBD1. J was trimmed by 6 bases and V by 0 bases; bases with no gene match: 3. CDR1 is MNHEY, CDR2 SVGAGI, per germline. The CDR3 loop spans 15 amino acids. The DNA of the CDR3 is TGTGCCAGCAGTTACTCGACAGGGGGAGGTCAGCCCCAGCATTTT. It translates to CASSYSTGGGQPQHF.

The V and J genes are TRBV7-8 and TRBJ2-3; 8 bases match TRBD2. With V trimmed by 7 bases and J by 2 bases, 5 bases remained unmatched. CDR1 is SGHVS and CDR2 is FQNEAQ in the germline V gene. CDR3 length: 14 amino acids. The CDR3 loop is CASTWTSLTDTQYF. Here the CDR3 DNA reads TGTGCCAGCACGTGGACTAGCCTCACAGATACGCAGTATTTT.

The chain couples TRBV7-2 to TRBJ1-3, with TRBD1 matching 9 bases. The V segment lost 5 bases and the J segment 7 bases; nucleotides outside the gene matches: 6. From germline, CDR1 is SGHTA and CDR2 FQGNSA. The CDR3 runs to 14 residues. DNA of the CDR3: TGTGCCAGCAGCCCGGGACAGGGAAGTAACACCATATATTTT. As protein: CASSPGQGSNTIYF.